A single sample gave rise to the 30 T cell receptor beta chains below, sequenced in a study of blood T cell repertoires in COVID-19. This table comes from immunoSEQ multiplex PCR, and its TCRdb copy is limited to in-frame clones, with some not included. This table has tens of thousands of clones, 88% appearing once. Sequencing was done on a sample of peripheral blood. These TCRs come from a woman in her sixties or seventies with COVID-19, enrolled during active disease.

The rearrangement uses TRBV9 and TRBJ2-5; D is unclear. Between the trimmed V and J ends, which lost 4 bases and 1 base, there was a span of 11 bases. Looked up from germline, CDR1 is SGDLS and CDR2 is YYNGEE. This CDR3 region has 14 residues. The CDR3 DNA is TGTGCCAGCAGCCGAGACTCGCGCCAAGAGACCCAGTACTTC. It encodes CASSRDSRQETQYF.

The V call is TRBV7-2, the J call TRBJ2-7; D uncertain. In germline, CDR1 is SGHTA, CDR2 FQGNSA. CDR3 size: 13 residues. Trimming pared 5 bases from V and 0 bases from J, leaving 8 bases between. The CDR3 sequence: CASSTVLSYEQYF. The CDR3 nucleotides are TGTGCCAGCAGCACGGTCCTCTCCTACGAGCAGTACTTC.

This rearrangement joins TRBV7-9 to TRBJ2-7; D is unresolved. Germline assignment: CDR1 SEHNR and CDR2 FQNEAQ (reference sequence). V lost 1 base, J lost 0 bases, and 10 bases lay in between. CDR3 length: 15 amino acids. The CDR3 loop reads CASSLEQLSSYEQYF. The CDR3 coding sequence is TGTGCCAGCAGCTTAGAACAGCTGAGCTCCTACGAGCAGTACTTC.

V and J are TRBV13 and TRBJ1-4, with TRBD1 matching over 7 bases. The CDR3 totals 15 residues. The germline V gene encodes CDR1 PRHDT and CDR2 FYEKMQ (reference sequence). J was trimmed by 6 bases and V by 4 bases; bases with no gene match: 8. The CDR3 sequence: CASSSFTGADEKLFF. The CDR3 nucleotides are TGTGCCAGCAGCTCCTTTACAGGGGCGGATGAAAAACTGTTTTTT.

The chain links TRBV6-5 to TRBJ1-2; perhaps TRBD1 as D (6 bases). Deletions cut 2 bases from V and 7 bases from J, with 11 bases between. The CDR3 consists of 13 residues. CDR1 and CDR2 (germline): MNHEY, SVGAGI. CDR3 in amino acids: CASSYLGGAGYTF. The CDR3 DNA follows: TGTGCCAGCAGTTACCTCGGGGGGGCTGGCTACACCTTC.

The chain has TRBV7-9 and TRBJ2-3, with TRBD2 as a possible D gene (6 bases). This CDR3 is built from 15 residues. CDR1 and CDR2 (germline): SEHNR, FQNEAQ (reference sequence). V dropped 9 bases and J dropped 0 bases, with 16 bases sitting between them. The CDR3: CASSPAGSSTDTQYF. Here the CDR3 DNA reads TGTGCCAGTTCTCCGGCGGGGTCTAGCACAGATACGCAGTATTTT.

The chain uses TRBV5-1 and TRBJ2-1; 9 bases are shared with TRBD2. The CDR3 consists of 14 residues. J gave up 7 bases and V 3 bases, and 5 bases lay outside the gene matches. Germline values: CDR1 SGHRS, CDR2 YFSETQ. CDR3 DNA sequence: TGCGCCAGCAGCTCGAATCTAGCGGGAAATGAGCAGTTCTTC. This sequence encodes CASSSNLAGNEQFF.

The genes are TRBV28 and TRBJ1-1; TRBD1 is a possible D gene (6 bases). The CDR3 has 15 residues. Germline V gene sequence: CDR1 MDHEN, CDR2 SYDVKM. Trimming took off 3 bases at V and 8 bases at J, with 19 bases between the two ends. CDR3 DNA sequence: TGTGCCAGCAGTTTTGGGGGCGAGGGGTCGCCCGAAGCTTTCTTT. Its protein product is CASSFGGEGSPEAFF.

The chain is built from TRBV9 and TRBJ1-1; no firm D call. Germline CDR1 reads SGDLS; CDR2 reads YYNGEE. The CDR3 is 15 amino acids. With 3 bases removed from V and 0 bases from J, the gap between germline ends came to 12 bases. Here the CDR3 DNA reads TGTGCCAGCAGCGCTTGGGGAGGCCTGAACACTGAAGCTTTCTTT. This codes for CASSAWGGLNTEAFF.

The V call is TRBV18, the J call TRBJ1-5, with 7 bases aligning to TRBD1. The CDR3 loop spans 13 amino acids. CDR1 is KGHSH, CDR2 LQKENI, per germline. With 6 bases clipped from V and 5 bases from J, the junction kept 4 bases outside the gene matches. The CDR3, as DNA: TGTGCCAGCTCTCCGCAGGGGGATCAGCCCCAGCATTTT. This translates into CASSPQGDQPQHF.

The genes are TRBV5-1 and TRBJ2-7; TRBD1 matches 9 bases. Looked up from germline, CDR1 is SGHRS and CDR2 is YFSETQ. The CDR3 length is 17 residues. With 0 bases clipped from V and 2 bases from J, the junction kept 9 bases outside the gene matches. CDR3 coding DNA: TGCGCCAGCAGCTTGGGACTTACGACAGGGGGAACCTACGAGCAGTACTTC. Its protein is CASSLGLTTGGTYEQYF.

This chain joins TRBV19 and TRBJ1-3; 8 bases align to TRBD1. V shed 5 bases, J shed 0 bases, and the junction held 9 bases outside the gene matches. CDR1 LNHDA and CDR2 SQIVND come from the germline V gene (reference sequence). The CDR3 contains 17 residues. The DNA for the CDR3 is TGTGCCAGTAGTCTCCATGGACAGGGCGTCTCTGGAAACACCATATATTTT. Amino acids: CASSLHGQGVSGNTIYF.

J is TRBJ1-1 and V is TRBV25-1; no definite D call. From germline, CDR1 is MGHDK and CDR2 SYGVNS. The CDR3 has 12 amino acids. Trimming shortened V by 5 bases and J by 0 bases, and 4 bases separated the two germline ends. CDR3 nucleotide sequence: TGTGCCAGCAGTCGAGTGAACACTGAAGCTTTCTTT. It yields the protein CASSRVNTEAFF. Full variable domain (remainder filled in from reference TRBV25-1 and TRBJ1-1): EADIYQTPRYLVIGTGKKITLECSQTMGHDKMYWYQQDPGMELHLIHYSYGVNSTEKGDLSSESTVSRIRTEHFPLTLESARPSHTSQYLCASSRVNTEAFFGQGTRLTVV.

V is TRBV4-2 and J is TRBJ1-3; D is ambiguous. The V gene lost 1 base and the J gene lost 1 base, with 8 bases spanning the gap. This CDR3 spans 15 amino acids. Germline V gene lookup returns CDR1 LGHNA and CDR2 YNFKEQ. CDR3 nucleotides: TGTGCCAGCAGCCAAGTATGGAGATCTGGAAACACCATATATTTT. Translating gives CASSQVWRSGNTIYF.

The rearrangement uses TRBV5-1 and TRBJ2-5; 9 bases fit TRBD2. J was trimmed by 5 bases and V by 2 bases; bases with no gene match: 7. The CDR3 totals 15 residues. The germline V gene has CDR1 SGHRS and CDR2 YFSETQ. The CDR3 here is CASSLLASGTETQYF. CDR3 sequence (DNA): TGCGCCAGCAGCTTATTGGCTAGCGGGACGGAGACCCAGTACTTC.

V gene TRBV7-2 combines with J gene TRBJ2-1; 9 nucleotides align to TRBD2. This CDR3 spans 16 amino acids. Germline V lookup: CDR1 SGHTA, CDR2 FQGNSA. The junction had 10 bases not matched to a gene; V was cut back by 5 bases and J by 5 bases. Here the CDR3 reads CASSPYASGIDNEQFF. For the CDR3, the DNA is TGTGCCAGCAGCCCCTACGCTAGCGGGATAGACAATGAGCAGTTCTTC.

The chain couples TRBV7-2 to TRBJ2-5; D is unresolved. Trimming shortened V by 4 bases and J by 3 bases, and 3 bases separated the two germline ends. In germline, CDR1 is SGHTA, CDR2 FQGNSA. This CDR3 contains 11 residues. The CDR3 DNA reads TGTGCCAGCAGCTCAGAAGAGACCCAGTACTTC. Translation gives CASSSEETQYF.

This clone turned up a few times. V is TRBV4-3 and J is TRBJ1-2; D is unclear. Germline values: CDR1 LGHNA, CDR2 YSLEER. This CDR3 region has 17 residues. Trimming removed 0 bases from V and 3 bases from J, with 17 bases in between. The CDR3 spells CASSQDMVKDGDYGYTF. DNA for the CDR3: TGCGCCAGCAGCCAAGATATGGTCAAGGACGGGGACTATGGCTACACCTTC.

V and J are TRBV12-3 or TRBV12-4 and TRBJ2-2; D is uncertain. Trimming took 3 bases from V and 6 from J, leaving 8 bases between them. The length of the CDR3 is 13 residues. CDR3 nucleotides: TGTGCCAGCAGTTTGCCTACCCCCGGGGAGCTGTTTTTT. Encoded protein: CASSLPTPGELFF.

This clone was seen once. The V call is TRBV20-1, the J call TRBJ1-6; 7 bases match TRBD1. This CDR3 has 15 amino acids. Germline V lookup: CDR1 DFQATT, CDR2 SNEGSKA (reference sequence). V was pared by 6 bases and J by 12 bases, with 17 bases of the junction left unmatched. The CDR3 DNA reads TGCAGTGCCAGTCTGACAGGGATTCAACCGAGACCCCTCCACTTT. This encodes CSASLTGIQPRPLHF.

The CDR3 is CASSPGGLKLFF. The CDR3 nucleotides are TGTGCCAGCTCACCAGGGGGCCTAAAACTGTTTTTT. This chain connects TRBV18 to TRBJ1-4; possible D gene TRBD1, 6 bases. The CDR3 totals 12 residues. V was pared by 2 bases and J by 10 bases, with 8 bases between. CDR1 is KGHSH, CDR2 LQKENI, per germline.

The chain combines TRBV12-5 with TRBJ2-3; 13 positions agree with TRBD2. The CDR3 runs 16 residues. V was clipped by 6 bases and J by 5 bases; unmatched bases: 8. In germline, CDR1 is LGHNT, CDR2 FRNRAP. The CDR3 here is CASGRGLAGEVDTQYF. CDR3 DNA: TGTGCTAGTGGCCGCGGACTAGCGGGGGAAGTAGATACGCAGTATTTT.

V and J are TRBV11-3 and TRBJ1-3, with D possibly TRBD1 on 5 matching bases. The CDR3 extends over 15 amino acids. Trimming shortened V by 5 bases and J by 3 bases, and 14 bases separated the two germline ends. Germline V CDR1 and CDR2: SGHNT, YENEEA. The CDR3 DNA follows: TGTGCCAGCAGCCCCAGGGAAGGTTATGGAAACACCATATATTTT. This gives the protein CASSPREGYGNTIYF.

J is TRBJ2-7 and V is TRBV10-3; 10 nucleotides agree with TRBD1. This CDR3 has 13 amino acids. With 9 bases clipped from V and 1 base from J, the junction kept 3 bases outside the gene matches. Germline V lookup: CDR1 ENHRY, CDR2 SYGVKD. CDR3 nucleotides: TGTGCCATTAGGGACAGGGGTTCCTACGAGCAGTACTTC. Translating gives CAIRDRGSYEQYF.

The CDR3 DNA is TGTGCCATCAGTGTCGGGACATCAAATGAAAAACTGTTTTTT. Translation gives CAISVGTSNEKLFF. The chain is built from TRBV10-3 and TRBJ1-4, with D maybe TRBD1 (6 bases). The germline V gene has CDR1 ENHRY and CDR2 SYGVKD. V gave up 4 bases and J gave up 5 bases, with 11 bases separating them. The CDR3 totals 14 residues.

CDR3 sequence: CASSLSLVGAGNTIYF. Written as DNA, the CDR3 is TGTGCCAGCTCACTTAGCTTGGTCGGGGCTGGAAACACCATATATTTT. The chain links TRBV18 to TRBJ1-3; D call uncertain. Trimming stripped 4 bases from V and 2 bases from J, with 15 bases between. The CDR3 covers 16 residues. Germline-derived CDR1 and CDR2 are KGHSH and LQKENI.

J is TRBJ1-4 and V is TRBV6-5, with 7 bases aligning to TRBD1. Trimming at V came to 5 bases and at J to 7 bases, leaving 7 bases not matched to a gene. This CDR3 is 14 amino acids long. Germline CDR1 and CDR2: MNHEY and SVGAGI. The chain's CDR3 is CASSLTGLGEKLFF. The CDR3, as DNA: TGTGCCAGCAGTCTGACAGGGCTTGGTGAAAAACTGTTTTTT.

V is TRBV5-4 and J is TRBJ2-7, with a possible D match to TRBD2 (6 bases). Germline assignment: CDR1 SGHNT and CDR2 YYREEE (reference sequence). This CDR3 is 14 amino acids long. V was clipped by 0 bases and J by 5 bases, with 12 bases between them. Written as DNA, the CDR3 is TGTGCCAGCAGCTTGGGCGGAGGGCACGACGAGCAGTACTTC. Its translation is CASSLGGGHDEQYF.

The chain joins TRBV6-5 to TRBJ2-5; 12 bases fit TRBD1. Looked up from germline, CDR1 is MNHEY and CDR2 is SVGAGI. This CDR3 has 15 amino acids. V was pared by 7 bases and J by 3 bases, with 6 bases of the junction left unmatched. The CDR3 here is CASTDGTGGEETQYF. The CDR3 DNA sequence: TGTGCCAGCACCGATGGGACAGGGGGCGAAGAGACCCAGTACTTC.

The chain couples TRBV19 to TRBJ2-7; TRBD1 is a possible D gene (6 bases). V was pared by 3 bases and J by 3 bases, with 12 bases between. Germline V gene data show CDR1 as LNHDA and CDR2 as SQIVND (reference sequence). The CDR3 loop spans 14 amino acids. The CDR3 sequence: CASSMGDMNYEQYF. The CDR3 nucleotides read TGTGCCAGTAGTATGGGGGACATGAACTACGAGCAGTACTTC.